The 19 T cell receptor beta chains given below trace back to one sample, sequenced in a study of radiation and T cells in renal cell carcinoma. Assay: immunoSEQ multiplex PCR; the TCRdb copy retains only in-frame clones and omits some. The sample consists of about 150,000 clones, approximately 88% of them appearing once. The time point was: blood 2 weeks post-SBRT. Treatment in this sample: 15 Gy SBRT to primary tumor, nephrectomy 4 weeks later. The source was blood, collected from a patient whose treatment included radiotherapy and nephrectomy. Every receptor here comes from a woman aged 50 to 60 with renal cell carcinoma.

The chain is built from TRBV5-8 and TRBJ1-1, with D possibly being TRBD1 (5 bases). V lost 1 base and J lost 1, with 11 bases in between. The CDR3 length is 15 residues. Germline V gene data show CDR1 as SGHTS and CDR2 as YDEGEE. CDR3 bases: TGTGCCAGCAGCTTGTATAATAGGGGGAACACTGAAGCTTTCTTT. Translating gives CASSLYNRGNTEAFF.

This chain joins TRBV19 and TRBJ2-3; D is uncertain. Trimming removed 1 base at V and 2 bases at J, with 4 bases between. This CDR3 region has 13 residues. Looked up from germline, CDR1 is LNHDA and CDR2 is SQIVND (reference sequence). The CDR3 reads CASSIGHTDTQYF. CDR3 DNA: TGTGCCAGTAGTATAGGGCACACAGATACGCAGTATTTT.

The J gene is TRBJ2-7, the V gene TRBV4-2; no clear D gene. CDR1 and CDR2 from the germline V gene are LGHNA and YNFKEQ. The CDR3 extends over 13 amino acids. The V and J ends lost 0 bases and 5 bases respectively, with 8 bases between them. Written as DNA, the CDR3 is TGTGCCAGCAGCCAAGATCTGTCCCACGAGCAGTACTTC. It translates to CASSQDLSHEQYF.

This clone was observed a handful of times. The chain is built from TRBV7-2 and TRBJ1-2, with D unresolved. In germline, CDR1 is SGHTA, CDR2 FQGNSA. With 1 base removed from V and 7 bases from J, the gap between germline ends came to 4 bases. The CDR3 spans 11 residues. Written as DNA, the CDR3 is TGTGCCAGCAGCTTAGAATCTGGCTACACCTTC. Protein sequence: CASSLESGYTF.

This chain uses TRBV29-1 with TRBJ2-1; the D gene is possibly TRBD2 (7 bases). This CDR3 contains 13 residues. Trimming left V 6 bases short and J 6 bases short, with 15 bases between. Germline V gene data show CDR1 as SQVTM and CDR2 as ANQGSEA. The CDR3 here is CSVTGGGANEQFF. In DNA form, the CDR3 reads TGCAGCGTCACTGGAGGGGGGGCCAATGAGCAGTTCTTC.

The table lists this clone with a few counts. The rearrangement uses TRBV18 and TRBJ1-4; perhaps TRBD1 as D (5 bases). Germline V gene lookup returns CDR1 KGHSH and CDR2 LQKENI. Deletions cut 4 bases from V and 3 bases from J, with 12 bases between. This CDR3 is built from 15 residues. CDR3 bases: TGTGCCAGCTCACTATCGGGACGGCCTAATGAAAAACTGTTTTTT. It is translated as CASSLSGRPNEKLFF.

This clone has only a few counts. V and J are TRBV5-1 and TRBJ2-3; 8 bases line up with TRBD1. Germline CDR1 and CDR2: SGHRS and YFSETQ. Germline trimming cut 3 bases from V and 2 bases from J; bases unmatched to any gene: 8. The CDR3 runs to 16 residues. CDR3 nucleotides: TGCGCCAGCAGCTCGTTCCCCAGGGGGCTCACAGATACGCAGTATTTT. Translation: CASSSFPRGLTDTQYF.

This clone was counted once. The chain employs TRBV6-6 and TRBJ1-4; possible D gene TRBD1, 5 bases. The V and J ends lost 4 bases and 7 bases respectively, with 13 bases between them. CDR1 MNHNY and CDR2 SVGAGI come from the germline V gene (reference sequence). The CDR3 runs 14 residues. The CDR3 bases are TGTGCCAGCAGTTCTACTGCAGGGAGTGAAAAACTGTTTTTT. Translated, it gives CASSSTAGSEKLFF.

The genes are TRBV6-1 and TRBJ1-1, with D perhaps matching TRBD1 (6 bases). V was clipped by 6 bases and J by 7 bases, with 18 bases between them. Germline CDR1 MNHNS, CDR2 SASEGT. The CDR3 covers 14 residues. CDR3 region: CASRDRTVFGEAFF. CDR3 coding DNA: TGTGCCAGCAGGGATAGGACAGTTTTCGGTGAAGCTTTCTTT.

This clone was seen just once. This chain connects TRBV7-2 to TRBJ1-2; D gene unclear. The V gene's germline CDR1 is SGHTA and CDR2 FQGNSA. Trimming cost V 2 bases and J 3 bases, with 10 bases left between them. CDR3 length: 14 amino acids. The CDR3 DNA follows: TGTGCCAGCAGCTTACGCCCCTTGGACTATGGCTACACCTTC. Protein: CASSLRPLDYGYTF.

The chain is built from TRBV10-1 and TRBJ2-3; D possibly uses TRBD1 or TRBD2 (6 bases each). Trimming cost V 3 bases and J 6 bases, with 10 bases left between them. The CDR3 is 13 amino acids. The germline V gene has CDR1 WNHNN and CDR2 SYGVQD (reference sequence). The CDR3 protein is CASSDRGPDTQYF. The CDR3 nucleotides read TGCGCCAGCAGTGACCGGGGGCCGGATACGCAGTATTTT.

This sequence joins TRBV30 and TRBJ1-1; D perhaps matches TRBD1 (6 bases). CDR3 length: 12 amino acids. V lost 2 bases, J lost 10 bases, and 14 bases lay in between. The V gene's germline CDR1 is GTSNPN and CDR2 SVGIG (reference sequence). The chain's CDR3 is CAWSPGQLSAFF. As DNA, the CDR3 is TGTGCCTGGAGTCCCGGACAGTTATCAGCTTTCTTT.

This clone was seen only a few times. The rearrangement joins TRBV5-1 to TRBJ1-1; 7 bases line up with TRBD1. Germline V gene data show CDR1 as SGHRS and CDR2 as YFSETQ. J lost 7 bases, V lost 4 bases, and 4 bases had no gene match. CDR3 length: 12 residues. CDR3 loop: CASSLQGNEAFF. In DNA form, the CDR3 reads TGCGCCAGCAGCCTACAGGGGAATGAAGCTTTCTTT.

The chain joins TRBV9 to TRBJ1-2; 7 positions match TRBD1. V shed 4 bases and J 3 bases; nucleotides not matched to a gene: 9. The CDR3 spans 15 residues. The germline CDR1 and CDR2 sequences are SGDLS and YYNGEE. CDR3 residues: CASSIHRGGHYGYTF. The CDR3 coding sequence is TGTGCCAGCAGCATCCACAGGGGTGGTCACTATGGCTACACCTTC. The full variable domain, in which reference TRBV9 and TRBJ1-2 provide the parts outside the CDR3, is DSGVTQTPKHLITATGQRVTLRCSPRSGDLSVYWYQQSLDQGLQFLIQYYNGEERAKGNILERFSAQQFPDLHSELNLSSLELGDSALYFCASSIHRGGHYGYTFGSGTRLTVV.

This rearrangement joins TRBV6-1 to TRBJ2-7; no reliable D call. This CDR3 spans 14 amino acids. Germline V gives CDR1 MNHNS, CDR2 SASEGT. Trimming removed 1 base at V and 6 bases at J, with 13 bases between. CDR3 region: CASSEGSYSSEQYF. The CDR3 region has the DNA TGTGCCAGCAGTGAAGGATCCTATTCTAGCGAGCAGTACTTC.

The chain links TRBV18 to TRBJ2-6; TRBD1 or TRBD2 may be the D gene (5 bases each). V lost 3 bases to trimming and J lost 0 bases, with 6 bases between them. The CDR3 length is 15 residues. The germline V gene has CDR1 KGHSH and CDR2 LQKENI. This CDR3 is CASSPGGSGANVLTF. The DNA of the CDR3 is TGTGCCAGCTCACCTGGGGGCTCTGGGGCCAACGTCCTGACTTTC.

V is TRBV13 and J is TRBJ2-1; TRBD1 might be the D (5 bases). Trimming took 3 bases from V and 8 from J, leaving 14 bases between them. The CDR3 runs 14 residues. Per the germline V gene, CDR1 is PRHDT and CDR2 is FYEKMQ (reference sequence). Written as DNA, the CDR3 is TGTGCCAGCAGCTTGGGGCCACAATCCTATGAGCAGTTCTTC. Its translation: CASSLGPQSYEQFF.

Written as DNA, the CDR3 is TGTGCCAGCAGCAAGAATCCTAGCGGGGTTGGAGATACGCAGTATTTT. This translates into CASSKNPSGVGDTQYF. The genes are TRBV9 and TRBJ2-3; 9 bases line up with TRBD2. The CDR3 has 16 residues. V gave up 4 bases and J gave up 5 bases; unmatched junction bases: 11. Per the germline V gene, CDR1 is SGDLS and CDR2 is YYNGEE.

The chain carries TRBV5-1 and TRBJ2-1; D is undetermined. The V and J ends lost 0 bases and 10 bases respectively, with 17 bases between them. The germline V gene encodes CDR1 SGHRS and CDR2 YFSETQ. This CDR3 spans 15 amino acids. The CDR3 DNA follows: TGCGCCAGCAGCTTGGATTTTCGTTACGGGCAGGAGCAGTTCTTC. Encoded protein: CASSLDFRYGQEQFF. The full variable domain, in which reference TRBV5-1 and TRBJ2-1 provide the parts outside the CDR3, is KAGVTQTPRYLIKTRGQQVTLSCSPISGHRSVSWYQQTPGQGLQFLFEYFSETQRNKGNFPGRFSGRQFSNSRSEMNVSTLELGDSALYLCASSLDFRYGQEQFFGPGTRLTVL.